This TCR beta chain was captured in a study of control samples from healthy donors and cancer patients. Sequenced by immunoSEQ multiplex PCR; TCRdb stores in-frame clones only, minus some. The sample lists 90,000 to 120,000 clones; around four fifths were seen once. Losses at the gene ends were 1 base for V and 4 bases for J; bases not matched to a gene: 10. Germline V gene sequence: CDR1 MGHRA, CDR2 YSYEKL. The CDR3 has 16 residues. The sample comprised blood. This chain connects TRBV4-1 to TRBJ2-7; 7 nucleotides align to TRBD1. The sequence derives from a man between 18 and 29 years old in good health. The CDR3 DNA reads TGCGCCAGCAGCCAAGTGAATACAGGGGCCAAATACGAGCAGTACTTC. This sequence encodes CASSQVNTGAKYEQYF.